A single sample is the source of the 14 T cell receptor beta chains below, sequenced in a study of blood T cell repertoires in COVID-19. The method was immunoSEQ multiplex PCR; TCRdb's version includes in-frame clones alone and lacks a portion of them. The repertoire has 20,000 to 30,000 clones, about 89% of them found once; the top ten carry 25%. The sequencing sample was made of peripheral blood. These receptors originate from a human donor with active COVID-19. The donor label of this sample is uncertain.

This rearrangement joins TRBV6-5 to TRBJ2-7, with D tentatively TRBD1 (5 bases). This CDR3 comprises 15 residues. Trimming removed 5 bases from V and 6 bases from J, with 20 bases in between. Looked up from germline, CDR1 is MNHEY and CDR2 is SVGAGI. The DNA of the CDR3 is TGTGCCAGCAGTACAACCTGGCAGGGTACGCTCGAGCAGTACTTC. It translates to CASSTTWQGTLEQYF.

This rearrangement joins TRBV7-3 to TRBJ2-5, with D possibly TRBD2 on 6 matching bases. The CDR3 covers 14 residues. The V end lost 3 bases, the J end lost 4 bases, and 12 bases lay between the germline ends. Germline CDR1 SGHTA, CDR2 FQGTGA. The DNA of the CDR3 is TGTGCCAGCAGCTTTAGCGGAAGAACAGAGACCCAGTACTTC. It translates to CASSFSGRTETQYF.

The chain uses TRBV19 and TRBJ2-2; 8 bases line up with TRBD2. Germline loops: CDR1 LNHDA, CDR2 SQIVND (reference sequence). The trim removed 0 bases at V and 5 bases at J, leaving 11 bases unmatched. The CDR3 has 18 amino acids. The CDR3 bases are TGTGCCAGTAGTATAGACCGATTTCGGGTAGCGGGAACCGGGGAGCTGTTTTTT. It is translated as CASSIDRFRVAGTGELFF.

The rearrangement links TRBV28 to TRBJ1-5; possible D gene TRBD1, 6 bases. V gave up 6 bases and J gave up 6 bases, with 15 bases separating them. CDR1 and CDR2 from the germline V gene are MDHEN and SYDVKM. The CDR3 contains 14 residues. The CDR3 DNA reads TGTGCCAGCAGCCCTAACAGGGCTAGTCAGCCCCAGCATTTT. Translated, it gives CASSPNRASQPQHF. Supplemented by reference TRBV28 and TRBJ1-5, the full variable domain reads DVKVTQSSRYLVKRTGEKVFLECVQDMDHENMFWYRQDPGLGLRLIYFSYDVKMKEKGDIPEGYSVSREKKERFSLILESASTNQTSMYLCASSPNRASQPQHFGDGTRLSIL.

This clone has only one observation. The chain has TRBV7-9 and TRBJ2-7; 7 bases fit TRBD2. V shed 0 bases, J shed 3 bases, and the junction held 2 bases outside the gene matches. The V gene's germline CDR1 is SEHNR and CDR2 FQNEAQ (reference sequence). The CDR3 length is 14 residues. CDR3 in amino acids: CASSLAGGNYEQYF. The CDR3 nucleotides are TGTGCCAGCAGCTTAGCGGGAGGGAACTACGAGCAGTACTTC.

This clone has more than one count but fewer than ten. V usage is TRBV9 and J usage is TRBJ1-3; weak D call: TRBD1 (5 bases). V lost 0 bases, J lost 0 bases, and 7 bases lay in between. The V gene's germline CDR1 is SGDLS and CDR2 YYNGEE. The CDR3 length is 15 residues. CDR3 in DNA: TGTGCCAGCAGCGTAGGCAGGGCCTCTGGAAACACCATATATTTT. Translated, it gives CASSVGRASGNTIYF.

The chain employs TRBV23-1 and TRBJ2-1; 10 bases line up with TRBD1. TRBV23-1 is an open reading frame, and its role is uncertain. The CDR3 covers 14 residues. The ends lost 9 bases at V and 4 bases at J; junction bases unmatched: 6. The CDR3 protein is CARVGQGVYNEQFF. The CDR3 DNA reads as TGCGCCAGGGTCGGACAGGGGGTGTACAATGAGCAGTTCTTC.

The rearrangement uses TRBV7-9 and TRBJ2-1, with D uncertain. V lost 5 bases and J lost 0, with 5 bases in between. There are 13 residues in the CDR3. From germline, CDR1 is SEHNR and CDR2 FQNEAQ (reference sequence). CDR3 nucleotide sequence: TGTGCCAGCAGCGATAGCTCCTACAATGAGCAGTTCTTC. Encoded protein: CASSDSSYNEQFF.

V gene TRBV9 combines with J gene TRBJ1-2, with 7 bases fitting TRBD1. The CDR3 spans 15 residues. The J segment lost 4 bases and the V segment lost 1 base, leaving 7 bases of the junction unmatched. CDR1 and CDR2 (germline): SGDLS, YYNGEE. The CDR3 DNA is TGTGCCAGCAGCGTAAGCCAGGGGGACGGCTATGGCTACACCTTC. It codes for CASSVSQGDGYGYTF.

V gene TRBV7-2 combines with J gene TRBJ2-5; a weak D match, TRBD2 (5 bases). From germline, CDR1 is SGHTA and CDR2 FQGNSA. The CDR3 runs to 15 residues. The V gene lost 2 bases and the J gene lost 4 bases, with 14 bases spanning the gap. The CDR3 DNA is TGTGCCAGCAGCTTACAGATGGGGAGTTCAGAGACCCAGTACTTC. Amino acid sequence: CASSLQMGSSETQYF.

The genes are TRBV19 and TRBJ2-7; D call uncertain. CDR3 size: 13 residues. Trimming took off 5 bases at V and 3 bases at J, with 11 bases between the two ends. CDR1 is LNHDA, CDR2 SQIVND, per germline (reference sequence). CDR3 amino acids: CASSALESYEQYF. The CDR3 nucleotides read TGTGCCAGTAGTGCCCTTGAGAGCTACGAGCAGTACTTC.

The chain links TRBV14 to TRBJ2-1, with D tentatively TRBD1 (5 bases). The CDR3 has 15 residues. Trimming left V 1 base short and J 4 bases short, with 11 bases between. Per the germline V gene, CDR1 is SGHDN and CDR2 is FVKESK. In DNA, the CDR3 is TGTGCCAGCAGCCAAGTCGGTGGGGCATACAATGAGCAGTTCTTC. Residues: CASSQVGGAYNEQFF.

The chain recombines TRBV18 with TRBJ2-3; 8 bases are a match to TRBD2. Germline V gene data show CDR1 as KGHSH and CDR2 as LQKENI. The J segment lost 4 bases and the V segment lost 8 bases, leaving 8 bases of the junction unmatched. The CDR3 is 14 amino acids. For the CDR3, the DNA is TGTGCCAGCGGTCCGGGGGGGGCAGCAGATACGCAGTATTTT. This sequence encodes CASGPGGAADTQYF.

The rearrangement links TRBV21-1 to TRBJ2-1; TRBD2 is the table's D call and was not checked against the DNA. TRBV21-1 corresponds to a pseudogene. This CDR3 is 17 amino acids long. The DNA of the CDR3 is TGTGCCAGCGTGCAGGGGAATCCTAGCGGGACCTACAATGAGCAGTTCTTC. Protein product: CASVQGNPSGTYNEQFF.